This T cell receptor (beta chain) is drawn from a study of blood T cell repertoires in COVID-19. Study summary: From the United States, Italy and Spain came samples of acute and convalescent COVID-19. T cells, B-cell-depleted T cells, or PBMCs provided the cDNA or gDNA that served as material.

Germline V CDR1 and CDR2: LGHDT, YNNKEL (reference sequence). V was trimmed by 5 bases and J by 1 base, leaving 11 bases between them. CDR3 length: 14 amino acids. Clones were sequenced by immunoSEQ multiplex PCR, and TCRdb holds only the in-frame ones, with some missing. The table records roughly 130,000 clones, 65% to 90% of them present only once. Participants came from roughly 25 US areas, aged roughly 18 to 89 years. Before being deemed recovered, Cohort 3 donors had two negative PCRs, clearance, or symptom resolution. Specimen: PBMCs or T cells enriched from blood (not recorded which). The source is a woman aged 45-59 years who had recovered from COVID-19. The chain combines TRBV3-1 (or the pseudogene TRBV3-2) with TRBJ1-1; a weak D match, TRBD1 (6 bases). As DNA, the CDR3 is TGTGCCAGCAGCTTCCGGACAGCGAACACTGAAGCTTTCTTT. As protein: CASSFRTANTEAFF.